This T cell receptor beta chain came from a study of response to subunit inactivated influenza vaccine. From the RT-PCR reads, TCRdb called clonotypes with MiXCR, one entry per CDR3 protein. The sample consists of 650,000 to 800,000 distinct CDR3 sequences, over 11% of them appearing once. The CDR3 runs to 15 residues. The V and J ends lost 4 bases and 1 base, in that order; junction bases with no gene match: 5. Per the germline V gene, CDR1 is SQVTM and CDR2 is ANQGSEA. This clonotype was observed a handful of times. The sequence was obtained from a middle-aged man who received an inactivated influenza vaccine. Source: PBMCs from blood, taken roughly 15 days before vaccination. The rearrangement uses TRBV29-1 and TRBJ2-3; 10 bases are shared with TRBD1. Written as DNA, the CDR3 is TGCAGCGTTGTCGGTGGGACAGGGGGCACAGATACGCAGTATTTT. Its translation is CSVVGGTGGTDTQYF.